Each of the 5 T cell receptor beta chains below was sequenced from the same sample in a study of CD8+ T cells in alopecia areata. Following RNA extraction, reverse transcription yielded cDNA that acted as the sequencing template. Only in-frame clones appear in the TCRdb table, and some are missing; sequencing was by immunoSEQ multiplex PCR. The sample shows under 150,000 clones, roughly 55% of them seen only once. The sample's treatment: oral pan-JAK inhibitor, 5-10 mg twice daily. The material sequenced was CD4+ T cells sorted from blood, taken at week 4, from a patient treated with tofacitinib. The receptors derive from a human donor with alopecia areata.

The chain uses TRBV10-3 and TRBJ1-2; TRBD1 matches at 12 bases. The V segment lost 7 bases and the J segment 8 bases; nucleotides outside the gene matches: 8. The CDR3 loop spans 14 amino acids. Germline V gives CDR1 ENHRY, CDR2 SYGVKD. The CDR3 protein is CAITSGTGGSGYTF. DNA for the CDR3: TGTGCCATCACGTCCGGGACAGGGGGCAGCGGCTACACCTTC.

The chain uses TRBV7-2 and TRBJ1-6; tentative D call: TRBD1 (5 bases). CDR1 SGHTA and CDR2 FQGNSA come from the germline V gene. The CDR3 spans 17 residues. Trimming removed 0 bases from V and 7 bases from J, with 16 bases in between. The CDR3 nucleotides read TGTGCCAGCAGCTTAGCGCAAACAGGAGGTTGGAATTCACCCCTCCACTTT. Encoded protein: CASSLAQTGGWNSPLHF.

The V gene is TRBV29-1, the J gene TRBJ1-1; D is possibly TRBD1 (5 bases). This CDR3 has 13 amino acids. Germline V gene sequence: CDR1 SQVTM, CDR2 ANQGSEA. V dropped 3 bases and J dropped 5 bases, with 13 bases sitting between them. The chain's CDR3 is CSVDIGGLTEAFF. In nucleotides, the CDR3 is TGCAGCGTTGATATTGGGGGGTTAACTGAAGCTTTCTTT.

The rearrangement joins TRBV10-2 to TRBJ2-7, with 8 positions matching TRBD2. V trimming: 7 bases; J trimming: 3 bases; junction bases outside the gene matches: 8. In germline, CDR1 is WSHSY, CDR2 SAAADI. This CDR3 has 14 amino acids. This CDR3 is CASMRGLDDYEQYF. The CDR3 coding sequence is TGCGCCAGCATGAGGGGACTAGATGACTACGAGCAGTACTTC.

This chain connects TRBV5-4 to TRBJ2-3, with 8 bases lining up with TRBD2. Per the germline V gene, CDR1 is SGHNT and CDR2 is YYREEE (reference sequence). V dropped 4 bases and J dropped 1; count of bases not matched to a gene: 8. This CDR3 spans 16 amino acids. CDR3 in amino acids: CASSAGKRERTDTQYF. The CDR3 DNA follows: TGTGCCAGCAGCGCGGGAAAGCGGGAGCGCACAGATACGCAGTATTTT. Full variable domain (outside the CDR3, taken from reference TRBV5-4 and TRBJ2-3): ETGVTQSPTHLIKTRGQQVTLRCSSQSGHNTVSWYQQALGQGPQFIFQYYREEENGRGNFPPRFSGLQFPNYSSELNVNALELDDSALYLCASSAGKRERTDTQYFGPGTRLTVL.